These 27 T cell receptor beta chains originate from one sample sequenced in a study of molecular identifiers for immune sequencing clone quantification. TCRdb fed the PCR reads into MiXCR, producing one record per CDR3 protein. The sample has tens of thousands of distinct CDR3 sequences; 15% to 20% are singletons. The sequenced sample was naive CD8+ T cells from blood, with Jurkat cell RNA spiked in. The subset is: FACS-sorted CD8+CD4-CCR7+CD45RA+ naive T cells. These TCRs come from a human donor in good health. Some libraries in this study had Jurkat cell RNA spiked in.

In its sample, this clonotype was seen many times. The V and J genes are TRBV4-1 and TRBJ2-1, with D perhaps matching TRBD1 (7 bases). The V and J ends lost 7 bases and 8 bases respectively, with 18 bases between them. CDR1 MGHRA and CDR2 YSYEKL come from the germline V gene. This CDR3 spans 14 amino acids. CDR3 loop: CASNQLEGADEQFF. CDR3 in DNA: TGCGCCAGCAACCAGTTGGAGGGGGCTGATGAGCAGTTCTTC.

This clonotype was observed at least ten times. V usage is TRBV14 and J usage is TRBJ2-1, with a possible D match to TRBD2 (6 bases). The ends were cut back, 2 bases at V and 5 bases at J, with 13 bases in the middle. Germline CDR1 SGHDN, CDR2 FVKESK. The CDR3 runs 15 residues. CDR3 amino acids: CASSQLAKAHNEQFF. The CDR3 region has the DNA TGTGCCAGCAGCCAACTAGCGAAGGCACACAATGAGCAGTTCTTC.

At least ten counts were recorded for this clonotype. This chain connects TRBV28 to TRBJ2-1; a possible D gene is TRBD2 (6 bases). Trimming shortened V by 4 bases and J by 3 bases, and 19 bases separated the two germline ends. Germline CDR1 reads MDHEN; CDR2 reads SYDVKM. This CDR3 is built from 17 residues. The CDR3 DNA is TGTGCCAGCAGTTCACGGATAGCGGACTTGAACTACAATGAGCAGTTCTTC. It yields the protein CASSSRIADLNYNEQFF.

The chain couples TRBV27 to TRBJ2-1; 8 bases match TRBD2. Unmatched junction bases numbered 12, after V lost 6 bases and J lost 8 bases. Germline V CDR1 and CDR2: MNHEY, SMNVEV (reference sequence). The CDR3 runs to 15 residues. The CDR3 spells CASREAGVTHDEQFF. CDR3 coding DNA: TGTGCCAGCAGAGAAGCGGGAGTCACCCACGATGAGCAGTTCTTC.

This clonotype has a count of ten or more. CDR3 in DNA: TGCGCCAGCAGCCAAGATCGAGGCTTGGAGCAGTACTTC. This codes for CASSQDRGLEQYF. V usage is TRBV4-3 and J usage is TRBJ2-7; D call uncertain. The CDR3 is 13 amino acids. Germline CDR1 and CDR2: LGHNA and YSLEER. Deletions cut 0 bases from V and 7 bases from J, with 10 bases between.

This clonotype was observed a few times. The rearrangement uses TRBV5-1 and TRBJ2-1; no definite D call. Germline CDR1 and CDR2: SGHRS and YFSETQ. CDR3 length equals 13 residues. Trimming left V 2 bases short and J 8 bases short, with 11 bases between. In DNA form, the CDR3 reads TGCGCCAGCAGCTTTCTTAGTGGTTATGAGCAGTTCTTC. Encoded protein: CASSFLSGYEQFF. Based on the CDR3 plus reference TRBV5-1 and TRBJ2-1, the full variable domain is KAGVTQTPRYLIKTRGQQVTLSCSPISGHRSVSWYQQTPGQGLQFLFEYFSETQRNKGNFPGRFSGRQFSNSRSEMNVSTLELGDSALYLCASSFLSGYEQFFGPGTRLTVL.

This clonotype was recorded at least ten times. V gene TRBV7-3 combines with J gene TRBJ2-1, with 9 bases lining up with TRBD2. Trimming at V came to 2 bases and at J to 8 bases, leaving 10 bases not matched to a gene. CDR1 and CDR2 (germline): SGHTA, FQGTGA. The CDR3 spans 16 residues. CDR3 protein: CASSLSSGGRAHEQFF. CDR3 DNA: TGTGCCAGCAGCTTATCCTCCGGCGGGAGGGCCCATGAGCAGTTCTTC.

There are many counts of this clonotype. J is TRBJ1-6 and V is TRBV4-1; 7 bases fit TRBD1. The CDR3 runs to 15 residues. With 0 bases clipped from V and 5 bases from J, the junction kept 1 base outside the gene matches. Germline-derived CDR1 and CDR2 are MGHRA and YSYEKL. The CDR3 loop is CASSQEGGHNSPLHF. Written as DNA, the CDR3 is TGCGCCAGCAGCCAAGAAGGGGGCCATAATTCACCCCTCCACTTT.

The table lists this clonotype with a few counts. The gene calls are TRBV5-4 and TRBJ2-7; 11 bases match TRBD2. J lost 4 bases, V lost 2 bases, and 5 bases had no gene match. This CDR3 region has 15 residues. CDR1 and CDR2 from the germline V gene are SGHNT and YYREEE (reference sequence). The CDR3 here is CASSLIAGGGYEQYF. DNA for the CDR3: TGTGCCAGCAGCTTAATAGCGGGAGGGGGGTACGAGCAGTACTTC.

This clonotype was counted at least ten times. The chain has TRBV27 and TRBJ2-3, with TRBD1 matching 8 bases. The CDR3 is made up of 17 amino acids. CDR1 and CDR2 from the germline V gene are MNHEY and SMNVEV (reference sequence). The V gene end was trimmed by 7 bases and the J gene end by 4 bases; junction bases not matched to a gene: 16. CDR3 nucleotide sequence: TGTGCCAGCAAGGCGGGCCCAGGGGGCCTTAGCGCAGATACGCAGTATTTT. Translated, it gives CASKAGPGGLSADTQYF.

This clonotype was observed at least ten times. A junction end diverges from the germline sequence, so it may reflect a read error. The rearrangement links TRBV29-1 to TRBJ1-2; 7 bases align to TRBD1. This CDR3 comprises 10 residues. Germline assignment: CDR1 SQVTM and CDR2 ANQGSEA. CDR3 nucleotides: TGCAGCGTTGAAGATACGGGACAGAGCTTC. Encoded protein: CSVEDTGQSF.

On this clonotype itself: Possible read error: a much larger clone is one base away. This chain joins TRBV14 and TRBJ1-6; the D is unclear. CDR1 SGHDN and CDR2 FVKESK come from the germline V gene. V lost 11 bases, J lost 5 bases, and 13 bases lay in between. This CDR3 is built from 13 residues. The CDR3 nucleotides are TGTGCCGGACTCGGGATCCATAATTCACCCCTCCACTTT. Residues: CAGLGIHNSPLHF.

This chain joins TRBV29-1 and TRBJ2-7, with 12 bases matching TRBD2. Losses at the gene ends were 2 bases for V and 1 base for J; bases not matched to a gene: 9. The CDR3 length is 17 residues. Germline CDR1 and CDR2: SQVTM and ANQGSEA. The CDR3 region is CSVETKATSGSSYEQYF. The CDR3 bases are TGCAGCGTTGAAACGAAAGCGACTAGCGGGAGTTCCTACGAGCAGTACTTC.

The chain uses TRBV7-3 and TRBJ2-1; 10 bases agree with TRBD1. The germline V gene encodes CDR1 SGHTA and CDR2 FQGTGA. There are 15 residues in the CDR3. J was trimmed by 5 bases and V by 2 bases; bases with no gene match: 3. In DNA form, the CDR3 reads TGTGCCAGCAGCTTAGGGACAGGGGTTCACAATGAGCAGTTCTTC. This encodes CASSLGTGVHNEQFF.

This clonotype was counted a few times. The rearrangement uses TRBV4-1 and TRBJ2-1; D might be TRBD2 (6 bases). The germline V and J ends were trimmed by 6 bases and 1 base, with 7 bases remaining between them. CDR1 and CDR2 (germline): MGHRA, YSYEKL. This CDR3 comprises 13 residues. The CDR3 region is CASSRGSYNEQFF. The CDR3 DNA reads TGCGCCAGCAGTCGGGGGTCCTACAATGAGCAGTTCTTC.

V and J are TRBV7-9 and TRBJ2-2; D is uncertain. CDR1 and CDR2 (germline): SEHNR, FQNEAQ (reference sequence). V was pared by 5 bases and J by 0 bases, with 1 base between. The CDR3 loop spans 12 amino acids. For the CDR3, the DNA is TGTGCCAGCAGCACGAACACCGGGGAGCTGTTTTTT. It translates to CASSTNTGELFF.

This clonotype was recorded many times. The rearrangement uses TRBV6-5 and TRBJ1-2, with D perhaps TRBD1 (5 bases). Germline V gene data show CDR1 as MNHEY and CDR2 as SVGAGI. The CDR3 contains 15 residues. Deletions cut 5 bases from V and 8 bases from J, with 21 bases between. Here the CDR3 DNA reads TGTGCCAGCAGTCGATCACAGGAAACCCTTCTCGGCTACACCTTC. Translation gives CASSRSQETLLGYTF.

This clonotype was counted a few times. The chain has TRBV20-1 and TRBJ2-2, with 13 nucleotides matching TRBD2. Per germline, CDR1 DFQATT and CDR2 SNEGSKA (reference sequence). Trimming removed 6 bases from V and 3 bases from J; junction bases left unmatched: 4. This CDR3 spans 15 amino acids. CDR3 sequence: CSAAGLAGDTGELFF. DNA of the CDR3: TGCAGTGCCGCCGGACTAGCGGGGGACACCGGGGAGCTGTTTTTT.

This clonotype showed up just a few times. J is TRBJ1-5 and V is TRBV12-3 or TRBV12-4, with D unclear. V gave up 5 bases and J gave up 5 bases, with 22 bases separating them. The CDR3 runs to 17 residues. For the CDR3, the DNA is TGTGCCAGCAGTCATACCCCGGGAGAAAAGGATCATCAGCCCCAGCATTTT. Translated: CASSHTPGEKDHQPQHF.

The chain uses TRBV13 and TRBJ2-3; 7 bases map to TRBD1. V was clipped by 4 bases and J by 5 bases; unmatched bases: 9. Germline CDR1 is PRHDT and CDR2 is FYEKMQ (reference sequence). This CDR3 region has 15 residues. DNA for the CDR3: TGTGCCAGCAGCTCCGGGACAGAGTTGTTAGATACGCAGTATTTT. This sequence encodes CASSSGTELLDTQYF.

To note about this clonotype: The junction and the germline gene differ at one end; a read error may be behind it. The J gene is TRBJ1-1, the V gene TRBV7-8; D is unresolved. This CDR3 has 14 residues. CDR1 is SGHVS and CDR2 is FQNEAQ in the germline V gene. DNA of the CDR3: TGTGTCAGCAGCTTAGCAGGTGTCAGAACTGAAGCTTTCTTC. It translates to CVSSLAGVRTEAFF.

This clonotype was counted ten times or more. The genes are TRBV10-3 and TRBJ2-1, with D possibly TRBD2 on 6 matching bases. Trimming left V 0 bases short and J 2 bases short, with 8 bases between. CDR1 is ENHRY, CDR2 SYGVKD, per germline. The CDR3 is made up of 15 amino acids. CDR3 residues: CAISESAGPYNEQFF. The CDR3 nucleotides read TGTGCCATCAGTGAGTCGGCGGGACCCTACAATGAGCAGTTCTTC.

This clonotype was seen at least ten times. V is TRBV7-9 and J is TRBJ2-3; 8 bases fit TRBD1. Germline loops: CDR1 SEHNR, CDR2 FQNEAQ (reference sequence). V dropped 5 bases and J dropped 5; count of bases not matched to a gene: 9. The CDR3 length is 15 residues. This CDR3 reads CASSLLRQGKDTQYF. The CDR3 nucleotides read TGTGCCAGCAGCCTCCTTCGACAGGGGAAAGATACGCAGTATTTT.

This clonotype was found many times. As DNA, the CDR3 is TGTGCCAGCAGCCAAGCCTCCTACGAGCAGTACTTC. This translates into CASSQASYEQYF. The rearrangement uses TRBV3-1 and TRBJ2-7; D unresolved. V was trimmed by 1 base and J by 0 bases, leaving 1 base between them. The CDR3 is 12 amino acids. Germline V lookup: CDR1 LGHDT, CDR2 YNNKEL (reference sequence).

This clonotype was counted between two and nine times. Because it lacks the conserved phenylalanine or tryptophan at the end, this CDR3 is likely a read error. This chain connects TRBV6-5 to TRBJ2-1, with TRBD2 matching over 11 bases. The V segment lost 1 base and the J segment 8 bases; nucleotides outside the gene matches: 7. The CDR3 has 16 residues. Germline V lookup: CDR1 MNHEY, CDR2 SVGAGI. The DNA for the CDR3 is TGTGCCAGCAGTTACTTACTAGCGGGAGAAGTGGATGAGCAGTTCCTC. It codes for CASSYLLAGEVDEQFL.

This clonotype has at least ten counts. The genes are TRBV11-3 and TRBJ2-7; D remains unclear. The CDR3 consists of 14 residues. Germline CDR1 SGHNT, CDR2 YENEEA. Trimming left V 4 bases short and J 2 bases short, with 12 bases between. The chain's CDR3 is CASSSRSGAYEQYF. The DNA for the CDR3 is TGTGCCAGCAGCTCAAGATCCGGAGCCTACGAGCAGTACTTC.

Ten or more counts support this clonotype. This sequence joins TRBV20-1 and TRBJ2-7; perhaps TRBD2 as D (5 bases). The CDR3 extends over 13 amino acids. CDR1 and CDR2 (germline): DFQATT, SNEGSKA (reference sequence). The V end lost 5 bases, the J end lost 2 bases, and 13 bases lay between the germline ends. CDR3 DNA sequence: TGCAGTGCTCCGGACTTCTCTACCTACGAGCAGTACTTC. Translation: CSAPDFSTYEQYF.